The 26 T cell receptor beta chains reported below all come from one sample, sequenced in a study of OX40 agonist ivuxolimab in advanced cancers. Assay used: immunoSEQ multiplex PCR; TCRdb lists only in-frame clones, some missing. The repertoire holds about 61,000 clones, 85% to 90% seen once, with 1.5% to 2% in the top ten. The sample was CD4+ or CD8+ T cells sorted from blood, taken in a trial of the OX40 agonist ivuxolimab. The receptors come from an adult with an advanced solid tumor such as melanoma, head and neck, liver or kidney cancer.

The V gene is TRBV6-5, the J gene TRBJ1-3; tentative D call: TRBD1 (5 bases). V dropped 0 bases and J dropped 3 bases, with 12 bases sitting between them. There are 16 residues in the CDR3. CDR1 is MNHEY and CDR2 is SVGAGI in the germline V gene. This CDR3 is CASSYSRKGLGNTIYF. CDR3 bases: TGTGCCAGCAGTTACTCGAGAAAGGGACTTGGAAACACCATATATTTT.

This chain uses TRBV7-9 with TRBJ2-7; 7 positions agree with TRBD1. This CDR3 is built from 15 residues. V dropped 1 base and J dropped 3; count of bases not matched to a gene: 6. Germline CDR1 SEHNR, CDR2 FQNEAQ (reference sequence). CDR3 sequence reads: CASSLGPQGHYEQYF. CDR3 DNA sequence: TGTGCCAGCAGCTTAGGTCCACAGGGGCACTACGAGCAGTACTTC.

This clone was observed a few times. The rearrangement links TRBV7-2 to TRBJ2-3; 8 bases align to TRBD2. The junction had 12 bases not matched to a gene; V was cut back by 4 bases and J by 6 bases. This CDR3 is built from 16 residues. Germline V lookup: CDR1 SGHTA, CDR2 FQGNSA. The CDR3: CASSSGFGGAGDTQYF. In DNA, the CDR3 is TGTGCCAGCAGCTCAGGGTTCGGGGGGGCCGGGGATACGCAGTATTTT.

The chain carries TRBV2 and TRBJ1-5; the match to TRBD1 covers 8 bases. CDR3 size: 15 residues. CDR1 and CDR2 from the germline V gene are SNHLY and FYNNEI. With 7 bases clipped from V and 1 base from J, the junction kept 6 bases outside the gene matches. CDR3 coding DNA: TGTGCCAGCACCTCGACAGGGGTGAGCAATCAGCCCCAGCATTTT. As protein: CASTSTGVSNQPQHF.

The chain recombines TRBV28 with TRBJ2-5; the match to TRBD2 covers 9 bases. V dropped 4 bases and J dropped 5; count of bases not matched to a gene: 17. Germline assignment: CDR1 MDHEN and CDR2 SYDVKM. This CDR3 comprises 18 residues. The chain's CDR3 is CASSSLSGGGASYETQYF. The CDR3, as DNA: TGTGCCAGCAGTTCCTTAAGCGGCGGGGGGGCCTCGTACGAGACCCAGTACTTC.

The chain joins TRBV7-2 to TRBJ1-2, with 9 bases that match TRBD1. The ends lost 5 bases at V and 0 bases at J; junction bases unmatched: 4. This CDR3 has 15 residues. From germline, CDR1 is SGHTA and CDR2 FQGNSA. CDR3 loop: CASSPRTGANYGYTF. The CDR3 region has the DNA TGTGCCAGCAGCCCGCGGACAGGGGCTAACTATGGCTACACCTTC.

The chain carries TRBV5-1 and TRBJ1-2; D perhaps matches TRBD1 (5 bases). This CDR3 is built from 15 residues. V lost 0 bases and J lost 8, with 17 bases in between. Germline CDR1 SGHRS, CDR2 YFSETQ. The CDR3 DNA is TGCGCCAGCAGCTTGGGAGGGTCAGGGCAGGGAGGCTACACCTTC. Encoded protein: CASSLGGSGQGGYTF. The variable domain in full, completed from reference TRBV5-1 and TRBJ1-2, reads KAGVTQTPRYLIKTRGQQVTLSCSPISGHRSVSWYQQTPGQGLQFLFEYFSETQRNKGNFPGRFSGRQFSNSRSEMNVSTLELGDSALYLCASSLGGSGQGGYTFGSGTRLTVV.

The chain carries TRBV7-8 and TRBJ1-1, with D perhaps matching TRBD1 (6 bases). The CDR3 has 14 residues. Germline V lookup: CDR1 SGHVS, CDR2 FQNEAQ. The ends were cut back, 5 bases at V and 4 bases at J, with 14 bases in the middle. CDR3 bases: TGTGCCAGCAGCCCACAGGGATCCCCCACTGAAGCTTTCTTT. It codes for CASSPQGSPTEAFF. The entire variable domain, with the rest obtained from reference TRBV7-8 and TRBJ1-1, is as follows: GAGVSQSPRYKVAKRGQDVALRCDPISGHVSLFWYQQALGQGPEFLTYFQNEAQLDKSGLPSDRFFAERPEGSVSTLKIQRTQQEDSAVYLCASSPQGSPTEAFFGQGTRLTVV.

The V and J genes are TRBV28 and TRBJ1-3, with 7 bases identical to TRBD1. The junction had 9 bases not matched to a gene; V was cut back by 4 bases and J by 0 bases. Germline V gene sequence: CDR1 MDHEN, CDR2 SYDVKM. This CDR3 has 17 amino acids. The CDR3 protein is CASSYPSGTASGNTIYF. The CDR3 DNA sequence: TGTGCCAGCAGTTACCCATCCGGGACAGCCTCTGGAAACACCATATATTTT. Filled out from reference TRBV28 and TRBJ1-3, the complete variable domain reads DVKVTQSSRYLVKRTGEKVFLECVQDMDHENMFWYRQDPGLGLRLIYFSYDVKMKEKGDIPEGYSVSREKKERFSLILESASTNQTSMYLCASSYPSGTASGNTIYFGEGSWLTVV.

The gene calls are TRBV28 and TRBJ1-1, with D maybe TRBD1 (5 bases). The germline V gene encodes CDR1 MDHEN and CDR2 SYDVKM. V lost 2 bases to trimming and J lost 1 base, with 11 bases between them. CDR3 length equals 15 residues. CDR3 DNA: TGTGCCAGCAGTTTAACGGGGCAGAGGAACACTGAAGCTTTCTTT. Its translation is CASSLTGQRNTEAFF.

Worth noting for this clone: Sequence at one end of the junction differs from germline and may be a read error. The chain links TRBV5-5 to TRBJ1-1; D is uncertain. The CDR3 loop spans 13 amino acids. Germline V lookup: CDR1 SGHKS, CDR2 YYEKEE (reference sequence). CDR3 sequence (DNA): TGTGCCAGCAGCTTGTTAGAGAACACTAAAGCTTTCTTT. Protein product: CASSLLENTKAFF.

This sequence joins TRBV30 and TRBJ1-1; the D gene is possibly TRBD1 (5 bases). The CDR3 is made up of 14 amino acids. Trimming stripped 5 bases from V and 4 bases from J, with 17 bases between. Germline loops: CDR1 GTSNPN, CDR2 SVGIG (reference sequence). CDR3 sequence: CAWGGMGTLTEAFF. CDR3 DNA: TGTGCCTGGGGGGGGATGGGGACTCTCACTGAAGCTTTCTTT.

The chain employs TRBV4-2 and TRBJ2-1; D is possibly TRBD2 (6 bases). Between the trimmed V and J ends, which lost 1 base and 15 bases, there was a span of 16 bases. The CDR3 is 13 residues long. Germline CDR1 and CDR2: LGHNA and YNFKEQ. As DNA, the CDR3 is TGTGCCAGCAGCCAAGGGAGGAGGGAGCCCCTGTTCTTC. Protein product: CASSQGRREPLFF.

The chain couples TRBV6-1 to TRBJ1-1; a weak D match, TRBD1 (6 bases). Trimming removed 3 bases from V and 0 bases from J, with 8 bases in between. The CDR3 is made up of 14 amino acids. The germline CDR1 and CDR2 sequences are MNHNS and SASEGT. CDR3 in amino acids: CASSDRGMNTEAFF. The CDR3 DNA follows: TGTGCCAGCAGTGACAGGGGTATGAACACTGAAGCTTTCTTT.

The chain has TRBV18 and TRBJ1-1, with D tentatively TRBD1 (5 bases). Germline-derived CDR1 and CDR2 are KGHSH and LQKENI. Deletions cut 3 bases from V and 6 bases from J, with 11 bases between. CDR3 length: 13 amino acids. Here the CDR3 reads CASSPTVRSEAFF. The CDR3 DNA sequence: TGTGCCAGCTCACCGACAGTACGGTCTGAAGCTTTCTTT.

The chain carries TRBV7-2 and TRBJ1-3; TRBD1 might be the D (6 bases). There are 15 residues in the CDR3. Per germline, CDR1 SGHTA and CDR2 FQGNSA. V lost 5 bases and J 2 bases, leaving 13 bases between the germline ends. In DNA, the CDR3 is TGTGCCAGCAGCAGTAATCAGGGGACTGGAAACACCATATATTTT. Amino acid sequence: CASSSNQGTGNTIYF.

This clone appeared a single time. CDR3 in amino acids: CASSLGHGGDSPLHF. The CDR3 DNA reads as TGTGCCAGCAGCTTAGGACACGGAGGGGATTCACCCCTCCACTTT. The rearrangement links TRBV11-2 to TRBJ1-6; D might be TRBD1 (5 bases). V gave up 1 base and J gave up 8 bases, with 12 bases separating them. The CDR3 loop spans 15 amino acids. From germline, CDR1 is SGHAT and CDR2 FQNNGV.

The genes are TRBV7-8 and TRBJ1-5; D gene unclear. The V gene lost 1 base and the J gene lost 9 bases, with 10 bases spanning the gap. This CDR3 has 13 amino acids. CDR1 and CDR2 from the germline V gene are SGHVS and FQNEAQ. The CDR3 nucleotides are TGTGCCAGCAGCTTAGTCTGGGGAGGGCCCCAGCATTTT. This gives the protein CASSLVWGGPQHF.

V usage is TRBV11-3 and J usage is TRBJ2-7, with 9 bases matching TRBD1. The length of the CDR3 is 14 residues. V shed 4 bases, J shed 6 bases, and the junction held 7 bases outside the gene matches. Germline V gene sequence: CDR1 SGHNT, CDR2 YENEEA. The CDR3 nucleotides are TGTGCCAGCAGCTCCCACGGACAGGGGATCGAGCAGTACTTC. Its translation: CASSSHGQGIEQYF.

The gene calls are TRBV5-1 and TRBJ1-5; 10 positions match TRBD1. Trimming cost V 4 bases and J 5 bases; bases outside gene matches: 3. The germline V gene encodes CDR1 SGHRS and CDR2 YFSETQ. This CDR3 is 14 amino acids long. CDR3: CASSKDRGDQPQHF. In DNA form, the CDR3 reads TGCGCCAGCAGCAAGGACAGGGGGGATCAGCCCCAGCATTTT.

J is TRBJ2-3 and V is TRBV28, with a tentative D call TRBD1 (6 bases). The V gene's germline CDR1 is MDHEN and CDR2 SYDVKM. This CDR3 is 11 amino acids long. V was pared by 11 bases and J by 6 bases, with 12 bases between. This CDR3 is CAGGGRDTQYF. The CDR3 region has the DNA TGTGCCGGTGGGGGCAGGGATACGCAGTATTTT.

The CDR3 here is CSVGSRDGKNEQFF. In DNA, the CDR3 is TGCAGCGTTGGTTCTAGGGATGGTAAGAATGAGCAGTTCTTC. This chain links TRBV29-1 with TRBJ2-1; D is unclear. Germline lookup yields CDR1 SQVTM and CDR2 ANQGSEA. V lost 4 bases and J lost 7, with 17 bases in between. CDR3 length equals 14 residues.

This sequence joins TRBV2 and TRBJ2-7; D ambiguous. V lost 5 bases and J lost 3, with 5 bases in between. Germline assignment: CDR1 SNHLY and CDR2 FYNNEI. The CDR3 runs 11 residues. This CDR3 is CASSQVYEQYF. As DNA, the CDR3 is TGTGCCAGCAGTCAAGTCTACGAGCAGTACTTC.

As DNA, the CDR3 is TGTGCCAGCAGACGACAGGGGGCGAACACCGGGGAGCTGTTTTTT. Its translation: CASRRQGANTGELFF. The gene calls are TRBV7-8 and TRBJ2-2; 9 bases match TRBD1. The trim removed 6 bases at V and 0 bases at J, leaving 2 bases unmatched. The CDR3 contains 15 residues. Germline values: CDR1 SGHVS, CDR2 FQNEAQ.

The rearrangement uses TRBV11-2 and TRBJ2-7; D unresolved. Germline-derived CDR1 and CDR2 are SGHAT and FQNNGV. The V and J ends lost 5 bases and 2 bases respectively, with 10 bases between them. This CDR3 is 13 amino acids long. The chain's CDR3 is CASSPYLTYEQYF. In DNA, the CDR3 is TGTGCCAGCAGCCCATACCTAACCTACGAGCAGTACTTC.

V usage is TRBV19 and J usage is TRBJ2-4; D remains ambiguous. CDR3 length: 14 residues. Trimming removed 7 bases from V and 2 bases from J, with 12 bases in between. CDR1 LNHDA and CDR2 SQIVND come from the germline V gene (reference sequence). The CDR3 reads CASTHRSTKNIQYF. The CDR3 nucleotides are TGTGCCAGTACCCATAGGAGTACCAAAAACATTCAGTACTTC.